This T cell receptor (beta chain) was recovered during a study of TIL therapy for anti-PD-1-resistant metastatic lung cancer. The immunoSEQ assay was v3. The data were produced by immunoSEQ multiplex PCR, yet TCRdb's version contains in-frame clones alone and is incomplete. The repertoire consists of about 59,000 clones, with 73% occurring once and the leading ten covering about 1.8%. The time point here: pre-treatment sample, taken before nivolumab and TIL therapy. V lost 2 bases and J 1 base, leaving 0 bases between the germline ends. The CDR3 totals 11 residues. CDR1 is DFQATT and CDR2 is SNEGSKA in the germline V gene (reference sequence).

This sequence was found in a person aged 25 to 85 with non-small cell lung cancer. Source: blood, taken at baseline. The rearrangement joins TRBV20-1 to TRBJ2-1; D is uncertain. CDR3 sequence (DNA): TGCAGTGCTAGATCCTACAATGAGCAGTTCTTC. Its translation: CSARSYNEQFF.